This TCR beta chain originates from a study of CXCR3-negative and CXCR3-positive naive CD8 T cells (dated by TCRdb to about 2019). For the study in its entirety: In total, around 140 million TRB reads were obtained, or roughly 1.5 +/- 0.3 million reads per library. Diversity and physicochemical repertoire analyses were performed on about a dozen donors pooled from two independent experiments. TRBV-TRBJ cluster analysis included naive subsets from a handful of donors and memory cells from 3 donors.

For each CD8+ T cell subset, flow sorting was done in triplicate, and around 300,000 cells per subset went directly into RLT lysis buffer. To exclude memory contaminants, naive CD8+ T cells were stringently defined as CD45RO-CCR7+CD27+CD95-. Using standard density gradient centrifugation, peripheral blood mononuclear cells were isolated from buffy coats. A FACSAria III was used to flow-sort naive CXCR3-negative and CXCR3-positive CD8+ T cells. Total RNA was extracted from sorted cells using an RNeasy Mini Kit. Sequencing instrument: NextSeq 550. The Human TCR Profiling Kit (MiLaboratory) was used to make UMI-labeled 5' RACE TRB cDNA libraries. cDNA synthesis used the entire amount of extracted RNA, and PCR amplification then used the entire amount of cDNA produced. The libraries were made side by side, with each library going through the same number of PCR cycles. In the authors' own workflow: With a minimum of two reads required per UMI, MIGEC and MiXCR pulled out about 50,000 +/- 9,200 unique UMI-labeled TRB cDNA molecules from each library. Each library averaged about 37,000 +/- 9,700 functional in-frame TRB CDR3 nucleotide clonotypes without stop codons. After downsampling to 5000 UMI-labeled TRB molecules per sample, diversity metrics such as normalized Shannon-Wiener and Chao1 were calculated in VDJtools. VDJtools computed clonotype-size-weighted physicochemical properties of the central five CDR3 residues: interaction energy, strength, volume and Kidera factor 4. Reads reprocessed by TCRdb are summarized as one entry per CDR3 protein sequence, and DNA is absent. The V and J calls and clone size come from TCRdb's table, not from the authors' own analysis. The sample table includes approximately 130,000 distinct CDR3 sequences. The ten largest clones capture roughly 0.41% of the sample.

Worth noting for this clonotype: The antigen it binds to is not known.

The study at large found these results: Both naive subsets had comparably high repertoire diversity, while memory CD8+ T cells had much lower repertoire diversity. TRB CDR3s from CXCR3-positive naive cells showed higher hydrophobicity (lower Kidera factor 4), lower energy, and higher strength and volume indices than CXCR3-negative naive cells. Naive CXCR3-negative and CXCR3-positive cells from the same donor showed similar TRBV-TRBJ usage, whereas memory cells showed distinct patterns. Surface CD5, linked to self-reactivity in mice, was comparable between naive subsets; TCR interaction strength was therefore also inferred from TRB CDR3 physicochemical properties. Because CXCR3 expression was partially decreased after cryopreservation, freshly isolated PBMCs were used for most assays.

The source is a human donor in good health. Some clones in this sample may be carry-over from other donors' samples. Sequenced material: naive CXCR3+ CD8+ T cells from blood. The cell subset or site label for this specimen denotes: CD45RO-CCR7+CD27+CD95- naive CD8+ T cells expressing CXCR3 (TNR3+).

CDR3 reads: CASSQGSSYEQYF. The sequence joins TRBV7-9 to TRBJ2-7. The germline V gene (reference sequence) provides CDR1 SEHNR and CDR2 FQNEAQ. Taken from cysteine to phenylalanine, the CDR3 has 13 residues. No DNA accompanies this entry.